This T cell receptor beta chain was observed in a study of blood T cell repertoires in COVID-19. Across the whole study: COVID-19 samples from acute and convalescent phases originated in the United States, Italy and Spain. Nucleic acid was either cDNA or gDNA, and it came from T cells, B-cell-depleted T cells, or PBMCs.

Original methodology: Counts of nucleated cells, estimated from reference gene primer amplification, were obtained. Libraries were prepared by immunoSEQ multiplex PCR; TCRdb keeps only in-frame clonotypes and omits some of them. Clonal size and the V and J genes are those of that table, whereas D and trimming came from the DNA. Of 57,000 or so clones listed, less than 80% were seen once; the top ten hold approximately 18%. The V gene lost 1 base and the J gene lost 6 bases, with 16 bases spanning the gap. CDR3 length: 15 residues. Germline loops: CDR1 SGHRS, CDR2 YFSETQ. The sequencing sample was made of peripheral blood. The sequence derives from a man in his sixties with acute or convalescent COVID-19. The chain couples TRBV5-1 to TRBJ1-1, with D possibly TRBD1 on 5 matching bases. For the CDR3, the DNA is TGCGCCAGCAGCTTGTCGACAGTTCCTGGGGCTGAAGCTTTCTTT. Its protein product is CASSLSTVPGAEAFF.